This TCR beta chain was obtained from a study of cytotoxic CD8 clonotypes in ibrutinib-treated CLL. Study-wide background: Patients: some eleven relapsed/refractory, roughly 16 treatment-naive, 17 IGHV unmutated. After median approximately 74 months, approximately 14 stayed in remission, about 12 progressed; responses roughly 25 partial, 2 complete. Response material was collected after a median around 12 months of treatment, range 6 to 36. Points from the study as a whole: Ibrutinib response saw clonality rise, and progression saw it return toward baseline.

This clone was detected once. The target antigen is unknown. CDR1 is MNHEY, CDR2 SVGAGI, per germline. The V and J ends lost 0 bases and 7 bases respectively, with 12 bases between them. The CDR3 runs to 14 residues. Using immunoSEQ multiplex PCR, the repertoire was profiled, and TCRdb retains in-frame clones only, with some absent. Among some 26,000 clones listed, 85% were seen once. The TCR was taken from a human donor with chronic lymphocytic leukemia. The input for sequencing was PBMCs, taken after 24 months of ibrutinib treatment. The V gene is TRBV6-5, the J gene TRBJ1-1; D may be TRBD1 (5 bases). The CDR3 region has the DNA TGTGCCAGCAGTTACTCAGGGGTAACAATTGAAGCTTTCTTT. This sequence encodes CASSYSGVTIEAFF.